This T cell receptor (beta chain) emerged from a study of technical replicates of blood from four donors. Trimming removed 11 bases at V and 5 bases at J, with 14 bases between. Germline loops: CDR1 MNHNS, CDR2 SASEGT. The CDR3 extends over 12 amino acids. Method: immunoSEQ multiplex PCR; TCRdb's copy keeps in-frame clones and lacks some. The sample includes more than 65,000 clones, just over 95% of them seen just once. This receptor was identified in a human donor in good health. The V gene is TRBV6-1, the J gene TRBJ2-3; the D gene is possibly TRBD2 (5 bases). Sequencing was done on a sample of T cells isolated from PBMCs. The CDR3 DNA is TGTGCCGCCACCGGGAATGGAGATACGCAGTATTTT. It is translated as CAATGNGDTQYF.